Each of the 16 T cell receptor beta chains below was sequenced from the same sample in a study of metastatic and nonmetastatic thyroid tumors (dated by TCRdb to the early 2020s). Library preparation employed PCR. The sample was run on an Illumina HiSeq 4000. In TCRdb, the public reads were trimmed at Q25 with fastp and aligned with MiXCR, with productive beta chains retained. This sample is represented by approximately 4,300 clones; about a third of them were singletons. The ten top clones hold 28% of the sample. No patient had received any treatment before thyroid surgery. Specimen: adjacent normal tissue. The receptors shown here come from a male donor with papillary thyroid cancer or a benign thyroid nodule (not recorded which). Some clones in this sample may be carry-over from other donors' samples.

The sample holds a few counts of this clone. V usage is TRBV7-9 and J usage is TRBJ2-1, with 8 bases identical to TRBD2. The germline CDR1 and CDR2 sequences are SEHNR and FQNEAQ (reference sequence). The CDR3 is 13 amino acids. The V and J ends lost 9 bases and 9 bases, in that order; junction bases with no gene match: 10. The CDR3 is CASRAGLVGEQFF. The CDR3 nucleotides are TGTGCCAGTAGGGCGGGACTAGTTGGTGAGCAGTTCTTC. The variable domain in full, completed from reference TRBV7-9 and TRBJ2-1, reads DTGVSQNPRHKITKRGQNVTFRCDPISEHNRLYWYRQTLGQGPEFLTYFQNEAQLEKSRLLSDRFSAERPKGSFSTLEIQRTEQGDSAMYLCASRAGLVGEQFFGPGTRLTVL.

This rearrangement joins TRBV20-1 to TRBJ1-1; D not certain. In germline, CDR1 is DFQATT, CDR2 SNEGSKA (reference sequence). The germline V and J ends were trimmed by 6 bases and 1 base, with 12 bases remaining between them. CDR3 length: 13 amino acids. The CDR3 nucleotides read TGCAGTGCCGTCACCACCCGGAACACTGAAGCTTTCTTT. This sequence encodes CSAVTTRNTEAFF.

This clone occurred a few times. The V gene is TRBV30, the J gene TRBJ2-7; TRBD2 matches at 11 bases. V lost 5 bases, J lost 3 bases, and 3 bases stayed unmatched. The CDR3 is 13 amino acids. Germline lookup yields CDR1 GTSNPN and CDR2 SVGIG (reference sequence). The DNA of the CDR3 is TGTGCCTGGGCTAGCGGGGGGCACTACGAGCAGTACTTC. Protein: CAWASGGHYEQYF.

This clone has a handful of counts. V is TRBV5-1 and J is TRBJ1-1, with a possible D match to TRBD1 (6 bases). The ends were cut back, 0 bases at V and 9 bases at J, with 12 bases in the middle. The CDR3 runs to 13 residues. Germline CDR1 SGHRS, CDR2 YFSETQ. The CDR3, as DNA: TGCGCCAGCAGCTTGGACACAGGGTCTAAAGCTTTCTTT. This encodes CASSLDTGSKAFF.

There are a few counts of this clone. This chain links TRBV11-2 with TRBJ1-6; D not certain. The V gene's germline CDR1 is SGHAT and CDR2 FQNNGV. CDR3 length: 18 residues. Trimming removed 4 bases at V and 0 bases at J, with 16 bases between. The CDR3 DNA sequence: TGTGCCAGCAGCTCCCCAGGCGGCTTCAGCTCCTATAATTCACCCCTCCACTTT. This sequence encodes CASSSPGGFSSYNSPLHF. The whole variable domain, filled in from reference TRBV11-2 and TRBJ1-6, reads EAGVAQSPRYKIIEKRQSVAFWCNPISGHATLYWYQQILGQGPKLLIQFQNNGVVDDSQLPKDRFSAERLKGVDSTLKIQPAKLEDSAVYLCASSSPGGFSSYNSPLHFGNGTRLTVT.

The J gene is TRBJ2-7, the V gene TRBV5-1; 7 bases match TRBD2. Germline V gives CDR1 SGHRS, CDR2 YFSETQ. The CDR3 consists of 18 residues. The trim removed 0 bases at V and 3 bases at J, leaving 15 bases unmatched. The CDR3 DNA follows: TGCGCCAGCAGCTTGGGTGGGCCCGGGACTAACAAGGACTACGAGCAGTACTTC. This gives the protein CASSLGGPGTNKDYEQYF.

This clone is large in the sample. The V call is TRBV5-1, the J call TRBJ2-3; D may be TRBD2 (5 bases). CDR1 is SGHRS, CDR2 YFSETQ, per germline. The CDR3 is made up of 12 amino acids. V gave up 7 bases and J gave up 2 bases, with 8 bases separating them. CDR3 loop: CASADYTDTQYF. DNA for the CDR3: TGCGCCAGCGCCGACTACACAGATACGCAGTATTTT. Combining the CDR3 with reference TRBV5-1 and TRBJ2-3 gives the whole variable domain KAGVTQTPRYLIKTRGQQVTLSCSPISGHRSVSWYQQTPGQGLQFLFEYFSETQRNKGNFPGRFSGRQFSNSRSEMNVSTLELGDSALYLCASADYTDTQYFGPGTRLTVL.

This clone is termed large. The gene calls are TRBV15 and TRBJ2-3, with a weak D call TRBD2 (6 bases). The CDR3 consists of 15 residues. V lost 5 bases to trimming and J lost 6 bases, with 18 bases between them. Germline V gives CDR1 LNHNV, CDR2 YYDKDF (reference sequence). CDR3 residues: CATSGGTPVVDTQYF. The CDR3 coding sequence is TGTGCCACCAGCGGCGGGACTCCGGTGGTGGATACGCAGTATTTT.

V usage is TRBV7-2 and J usage is TRBJ1-2, with 10 bases matching TRBD1. With V trimmed by 5 bases and J by 5 bases, 8 bases remained unmatched. The CDR3 loop spans 15 amino acids. CDR1 SGHTA and CDR2 FQGNSA come from the germline V gene. CDR3 bases: TGTGCCAGCAGCCCCTGGACAGGGGGGCAGTATGGCTACACCTTC. Translated: CASSPWTGGQYGYTF.

This clone has more than one count but fewer than ten. The genes are TRBV12-3 or TRBV12-4 and TRBJ2-7; D unresolved. Trimming left V 1 base short and J 7 bases short, with 11 bases between. CDR3 length: 13 amino acids. CDR3 in DNA: TGTGCCAGCAGTTTAGTTTCAGCCTCTGAGCAGTACTTC. Its translation is CASSLVSASEQYF.

By share, this clone ranks as medium-sized. The DNA of the CDR3 is TGTGCCAGCAGCTGGGACGGCATCAACACTGAAGCTTTCTTT. It specifies CASSWDGINTEAFF. This rearrangement joins TRBV7-9 to TRBJ1-1; maybe TRBD1 (5 bases). CDR1 and CDR2 (germline): SEHNR, FQNEAQ (reference sequence). This CDR3 spans 14 amino acids. With 4 bases removed from V and 2 bases from J, the gap between germline ends came to 11 bases.

V usage is TRBV27 and J usage is TRBJ2-2, with 7 bases lining up with TRBD2. CDR3 size: 16 residues. Germline-derived CDR1 and CDR2 are MNHEY and SMNVEV (reference sequence). The V gene end was trimmed by 0 bases and the J gene end by 1 base; junction bases not matched to a gene: 2. CDR3 DNA sequence: TGTGCCAGCAGTTTATCGGGACTACTGAACACCGGGGAGCTGTTTTTT. This encodes CASSLSGLLNTGELFF.

This clone was seen a handful of times. The rearrangement joins TRBV7-3 to TRBJ1-1; D is possibly TRBD1 (5 bases). CDR1 is SGHTA and CDR2 is FQGTGA in the germline V gene. The CDR3 is 13 amino acids. Trimming removed 6 bases from V and 0 bases from J, with 8 bases in between. CDR3 DNA sequence: TGTGCCAGCAGTCAGGGTATGAACACTGAAGCTTTCTTT. Its translation: CASSQGMNTEAFF.

This clone occurred a few times. The genes are TRBV2 and TRBJ1-1, with TRBD1 matching over 9 bases. The germline gives CDR1 SNHLY, CDR2 FYNNEI. The CDR3 runs to 14 residues. J gave up 5 bases and V 5 bases, and 6 bases lay outside the gene matches. Written as DNA, the CDR3 is TGTGCCAGCAGTTGGGGACAGGGACGGACTGAAGCTTTCTTT. Its translation is CASSWGQGRTEAFF.

V and J are TRBV20-1 and TRBJ2-1, with TRBD2 matching 10 bases. The CDR3 runs 14 residues. The germline gives CDR1 DFQATT, CDR2 SNEGSKA (reference sequence). V lost 5 bases, J lost 4 bases, and 5 bases stayed unmatched. The CDR3 protein is CSARTSGDYNEQFF. For the CDR3, the DNA is TGCAGTGCTCGGACTAGCGGAGATTACAATGAGCAGTTCTTC.

This clone showed up just a few times. V gene TRBV10-1 combines with J gene TRBJ2-7, with D perhaps matching TRBD1 (6 bases). Per the germline V gene, CDR1 is WNHNN and CDR2 is SYGVQD (reference sequence). There are 17 residues in the CDR3. V was pared by 3 bases and J by 3 bases, with 21 bases between. CDR3 coding DNA: TGCGCCAGCAGTGAAGAACATCACAGGGTGAATCACTACGAGCAGTACTTC. Its translation: CASSEEHHRVNHYEQYF.